This T cell receptor beta chain was identified during a study of blood T cell repertoires in COVID-19. The overall study: The study drew acute and convalescent COVID-19 samples from the United States, Italy and Spain. PBMCs, B-cell-depleted T cells, or T cells provided the cDNA or gDNA that made up the material.

In the study's own analysis: Amplification of reference gene primers provided the estimated nucleated cell counts. Profiling relied on immunoSEQ multiplex PCR, and the TCRdb table lists in-frame clones only, not all of them. V and J calls and clone size are those listed in that table; D and trimming were worked out from the DNA. The data show about 93,000 clones, almost 80% seen once. This clone was recorded once. Germline V gene lookup returns CDR1 MDHEN and CDR2 SYDVKM. The length of the CDR3 is 14 residues. V was clipped by 5 bases and J by 2 bases, with 13 bases between them. The V and J genes are TRBV28 and TRBJ2-7, with no clear D. The sample comprised peripheral blood. This clonotype was obtained from a human donor in a cohort sampled during active COVID-19. The CDR3 DNA reads as TGTGCCAGCAGTGTTCCCTCTACAGCCTACGAGCAGTACTTC. Its translation is CASSVPSTAYEQYF.